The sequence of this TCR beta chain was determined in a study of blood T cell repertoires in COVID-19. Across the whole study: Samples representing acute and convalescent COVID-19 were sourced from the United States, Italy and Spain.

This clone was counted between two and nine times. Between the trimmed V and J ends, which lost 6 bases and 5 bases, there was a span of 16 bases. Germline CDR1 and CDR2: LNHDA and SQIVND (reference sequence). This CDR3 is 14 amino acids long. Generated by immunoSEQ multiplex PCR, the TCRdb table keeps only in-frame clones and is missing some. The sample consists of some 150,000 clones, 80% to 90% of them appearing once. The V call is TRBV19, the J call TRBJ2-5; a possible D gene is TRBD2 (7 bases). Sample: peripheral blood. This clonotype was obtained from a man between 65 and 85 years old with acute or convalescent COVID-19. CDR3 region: CASSPGGGRETQYF. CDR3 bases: TGTGCCAGTAGCCCCGGCGGGGGCCGGGAGACCCAGTACTTC.